These 9 T cell receptor beta chains share one sample of origin, sequenced in a study of T cell repertoires in cytomegalovirus infection. TCRdb ran MiXCR on the reads and lists one entry per CDR3 protein. Of around 450,000 distinct CDR3 sequences in the sample, under 40% were seen once. Sequenced material: PBMCs. These receptor sequences come from a human donor in good health (CMV status not recorded). Some clones in this sample may be carry-over from other donors' samples.

This sequence joins TRBV9 and TRBJ2-5; 10 positions match TRBD2. V trimming: 5 bases; J trimming: 5 bases; junction bases outside the gene matches: 6. This CDR3 has 14 amino acids. Germline CDR1 is SGDLS and CDR2 is YYNGEE. The CDR3, as DNA: TGTGCCAGCAGTCCCGGGACTAGCGAGGAGACCCAGTACTTC. It encodes CASSPGTSEETQYF.

This clonotype was recorded many times. The CDR3 coding sequence is TGTGCCACCACCTCGGGTTCGGGGGCACAAGAGACCCAGTACTTC. This sequence encodes CATTSGSGAQETQYF. This chain joins TRBV6-1 and TRBJ2-5; possibly TRBD1 or TRBD2 for D (6 bases each). CDR3 size: 15 residues. V lost 10 bases and J 2 bases, leaving 20 bases between the germline ends. Germline loops: CDR1 MNHNS, CDR2 SASEGT.

The table lists this clonotype with a few counts. The rearrangement uses TRBV27 and TRBJ2-1; TRBD1 matches 7 bases. CDR1 and CDR2 (germline): MNHEY, SMNVEV (reference sequence). The V and J ends lost 5 bases and 13 bases, in that order; junction bases with no gene match: 17. This CDR3 spans 15 amino acids. CDR3: CASSQGVLDGDSQFF. The CDR3 coding sequence is TGTGCCAGCAGTCAAGGGGTGCTTGATGGGGACAGTCAGTTCTTC.

This clonotype has a handful of counts. The rearrangement uses TRBV5-4 and TRBJ2-5, with D possibly being TRBD1 or TRBD2 (5 bases each). Germline values: CDR1 SGHNT, CDR2 YYREEE (reference sequence). Between the trimmed V and J ends, which lost 0 bases and 0 bases, there was a span of 12 bases. The CDR3 runs to 16 residues. Written as DNA, the CDR3 is TGTGCCAGCAGCTTGGGGCAGGGAGTTAACCAAGAGACCCAGTACTTC. This encodes CASSLGQGVNQETQYF.

This rearrangement joins TRBV28 to TRBJ1-2; no definite D call. The CDR3 consists of 14 residues. From germline, CDR1 is MDHEN and CDR2 SYDVKM. The germline V and J ends were trimmed by 3 bases and 1 base, with 9 bases remaining between them. The CDR3 bases are TGTGCCAGCAGTTTGGTTATGAATAACTATGGCTACACCTTC. Its translation: CASSLVMNNYGYTF.

The rearrangement uses TRBV6-8 and TRBJ1-3, with TRBD1 identical over 8 bases. V gave up 5 bases and J gave up 0 bases; unmatched junction bases: 0. Per germline, CDR1 MNHGY and CDR2 SAAAGT. This CDR3 region has 14 residues. The CDR3 DNA follows: TGTGCCAGCAGTACAGGGGGCTCTGGAAACACCATATATTTT. It codes for CASSTGGSGNTIYF.

This clonotype was detected a few times. The CDR3 DNA reads as TGCAGTGCTAAATTGTGGGTTGCGGGGATCACAGATACGCAGTATTTT. Its protein is CSAKLWVAGITDTQYF. The chain carries TRBV20-1 and TRBJ2-3, with D possibly TRBD2 on 6 matching bases. The germline V gene has CDR1 DFQATT and CDR2 SNEGSKA (reference sequence). This CDR3 contains 16 residues. The V end was cut by 4 bases, the J end by 2 bases, with 19 bases between.

This clonotype occurred many times. The rearrangement joins TRBV7-2 to TRBJ2-7, with a weak D call TRBD1 (5 bases). V lost 5 bases, J lost 3 bases, and 20 bases lay in between. This CDR3 spans 16 amino acids. The germline gives CDR1 SGHTA, CDR2 FQGNSA. This CDR3 reads CASSPPTGPRGYEQYF. CDR3 nucleotide sequence: TGTGCCAGCAGCCCACCCACAGGTCCCCGCGGCTACGAGCAGTACTTC.

This clonotype was detected many times. Written as DNA, the CDR3 is TGCAGCGTTGGTTACAATGAGCAGTTCTTC. Translated, it gives CSVGYNEQFF. The V call is TRBV29-1, the J call TRBJ2-1; no reliable D call. V was shortened by 4 bases and J by 4 bases, with 2 bases between the two germline ends. The V gene's germline CDR1 is SQVTM and CDR2 ANQGSEA. The CDR3 has 10 residues.